This TCR beta chain was identified during a study of T cell responses to AZD1222 COVID-19 vaccine listed by TCRdb under 2021. Concerning the study at large: AZD1222 recipients given second doses at about 4 weeks or at about 12 weeks were pooled, since spike-specific TCR depth and breadth were not found to differ between the two schedules. Trial participants were enrolled by age into subgroups of 18-55, 56-69 and 70-plus years, and roughly 150, 30 and 60 TCR-sequenced participants, respectively, were included in these subgroups. TCR sequencing was performed for 233 trial participants, of whom around 200 were given two doses of AZD1222 and around 25 were given two doses of MenACWY control vaccine.

CDR1 and CDR2 (LNHDA, SQIVND) derive from the germline V gene (reference sequence). Ends trimmed: V by 6 bases, J by 6 bases; bases unmatched to a gene: 16. Inclusive of the bounding cysteine and phenylalanine, the CDR3 is 17 residues long. Kept here is only the CDR3 DNA, which spans 51 bases and is read in frame from base 1. About this clone itself: This clone's antigen is unknown. Nothing much larger sits one base from this clone, and base qualities are not available.

The CDR3 regions of human TCRbeta chains were analyzed by immunosequencing. Under the source paper's analysis protocol: Repertoire TCRs were checked for matches against a reference library of SARS-CoV-2-specific TCRs that had been generated using the MIRA antigen-specificity platform. Breadth meant the fraction of unique TCRs that were SARS-CoV-2-associated, whereas depth meant the fraction of total T cells that were SARS-CoV-2-associated. Using the MIRA data, each spike-specific TCR was mapped to the spike region that the TCR reacts to and placed in a CD4 or CD8 class. Log10-transformed breadth and depth values were compared by one-way ANOVA with Sidak's multiple comparisons tests. Held by TCRdb, this immuneACCESS table contains in-frame sequences only and omits some clones. Under half of the omission traces to an unresolved V gene where checked; the cause of the rest is unknown. V and J calls and clone size follow that table, whereas D and trimming were derived from the DNA. In this sample the table shows 90,000 to 100,000 clones, roughly 89% of which occur a single time. The ten largest clones capture approximately 7% of the sample.

Sample time point, as interpreted from the label and publication: baseline before first vaccination. The vaccinee samples were drawn from two UK trials, COV001 and COV002, one of which was a single-blind randomized controlled phase 2/3 trial testing AZD1222 (ChAdOx1 nCoV-19) in healthy adults. For TCRbeta chain sequencing, PBMC samples from trial participants were taken at day 0 and at day 28 after the second dose. Summary of the overall study and its limitations: The 56-69-year group was small, and its depth increase did not reach significance, likely because of low power. After two AZD1222 doses, spike-specific TCR breadth and depth were significantly higher than at day 0 and than in MenACWY recipients. Conclusions about previously exposed vaccinees are limited because only a handful of AZD1222 recipients were SARS-CoV-2 seropositive at baseline. Reportedly, close to half of the unique spike-specific TCRs recognized epitopes lying outside the regions that are mutated in the B.1.351 and B.1.1.7 variants. No day 14 peak-response samples were available, so repertoires were characterized only after the peak T cell response. Most participants were white British and females outnumbered males, and the authors suggested that clonal diversity may have been underestimated. The whole spike protein was spanned by vaccine-associated CD4 TCRs, and dominant responses were seen in regions 160-218 and 743-854.

The receptor comes from an adult in good health. This specimen was peripheral blood, taken on day 0 of AZD1222 vaccination. The chain was built from TRBV19 and TRBJ1-2, and TRBD1 aligns with 10 junction nucleotides. This receptor has the CDR3 CASRNAPGDRGQNGYTF. Read as DNA, the sequence is TGTGCCAGTAGGAATGCCCCCGGCGACAGGGGGCAGAATGGCTACACCTTC.